The 24 T cell receptor beta chains listed next were all sequenced from one sample in a study of tumor and adjacent non-tumor tissue in lung cancer (dated by TCRdb to between 2017 and 2018). RNA was isolated from bulk, unsorted tissue, and RNA quality was assessed with a NanoDrop ND-1000 and an Agilent 2100. Preparation of the library involved multiplex PCR. TCRdb shows the sequencer as Illumina HiSeq 2500. TCRbeta libraries were constructed through three rounds of nested PCR with primers (Table S4) according to protocols modified from ARM-PCR. The public reads were reprocessed in TCRdb via fastp at Q25 and MiXCR, keeping in-frame beta chains. Each entry merges the rows of one CDR3 protein and shows their most common DNA and genes. The table for this sample lists 60,000 to 85,000 distinct CDR3 sequences; around 74% of them were counted only once. The top ten constitute roughly 12% of the sample. Sequencing input: lung tumor tissue. These receptor sequences come from a woman in her forties or fifties with non-small cell lung cancer.

Details on this clonotype: This may be a read error, as it is one base from a much larger clone. V is TRBV24-1 and J is TRBJ2-3; no firm D call. This CDR3 has 14 amino acids. The germline V gene encodes CDR1 KGHDR and CDR2 SFDVKD. For the CDR3, the DNA is TGTGCCACCAATGATTCTTCCGCGGCAGATACGCAGTATTTT. Amino acid sequence: CATNDSSAADTQYF.

Remarks on this clonotype: A much larger clone lies one base from this, so it may be a read error. The chain has TRBV20-1 and TRBJ2-7, with D perhaps TRBD2 (5 bases). The CDR3 is made up of 13 amino acids. The V and J ends lost 7 bases and 6 bases respectively, with 19 bases between them. Germline CDR1 DFQATT, CDR2 SNEGSKA (reference sequence). The CDR3 here is CSGWVGEASEQYF. The CDR3 nucleotides read TGCAGTGGGTGGGTGGGAGAAGCGTCCGAGCAGTACTTC.

As concerns this clonotype: One end of the junction varies from germline; a read error may be responsible. The rearrangement uses TRBV4-1 and TRBJ2-6; D perhaps matches TRBD1 (5 bases). CDR3 length: 19 residues. Germline CDR1 is MGHRA and CDR2 is YSYEKL. For the CDR3, the DNA is TGCGCCAGCAGCCAAGATTGTTGGACATGGGGCTCTTGGGCCAACGTCCTGACTTTC. Its protein is CASSQDCWTWGSWANVLTF.

This chain uses TRBV6-6 with TRBJ2-7, with D possibly being TRBD1 or TRBD2 (5 bases each). V lost 5 bases and J 12 bases, leaving 17 bases between the germline ends. The CDR3 runs 12 residues. CDR1 is MNHNY, CDR2 SVGAGI, per germline (reference sequence). The CDR3, as DNA: TGTGCCAGCAGTCTCCCTGGGGACGAGTTGTACTTC. Translation gives CASSLPGDELYF.

Note on this clonotype: Given a much more abundant clone one base away, this may be a read error. The V gene is TRBV5-1, the J gene TRBJ2-5; the match to TRBD2 covers 7 bases. The CDR3 is 15 amino acids. Germline CDR1 SGHRS, CDR2 YFSETQ. The CDR3 loop is CVSSRALAPQETQYF. The CDR3 DNA reads TGCGTCAGCAGCAGAGCACTAGCGCCCCAGGAGACCCAGTACTTC.

V usage is TRBV11-2 and J usage is TRBJ2-1, with D unresolved. Germline V gives CDR1 SGHAT, CDR2 FQNNGV. The CDR3 loop spans 14 amino acids. The germline V and J ends were trimmed by 3 bases and 14 bases, with 20 bases remaining between them. For the CDR3, the DNA is TGTGCCAGCAGCTTTGGCAGTGCCAACAACGAGGAGTTCTTC. Amino acid sequence: CASSFGSANNEEFF. The complete variable domain, with remaining parts taken from reference TRBV11-2 and TRBJ2-1, reads EAGVAQSPRYKIIEKRQSVAFWCNPISGHATLYWYQQILGQGPKLLIQFQNNGVVDDSQLPKDRFSAERLKGVDSTLKIQPAKLEDSAVYLCASSFGSANNEEFFGPGTRLTVL.

Details on this clonotype: The junction does not match germline at one end; this may be a read error. V and J are TRBV4-1 and TRBJ2-5; possibly TRBD1 or TRBD2 for D (5 bases each). The CDR3 is 13 amino acids. Germline V gene lookup returns CDR1 MGHRA and CDR2 YSYEKL. The DNA for the CDR3 is TGCGCCAGTAGCCACGGGGCACATGAGACCCAGTACTTC. Its translation is CASSHGAHETQYF.

Of note for this clonotype: One end of the junction varies from germline; a read error may be responsible. The chain is built from TRBV6-1 and TRBJ2-1; 12 nucleotides match TRBD2. The CDR3 consists of 15 residues. CDR1 is MNHNS, CDR2 SASEGT, per germline. DNA of the CDR3: TGTGCCAGCAGTTCTCTAGCGGGAGGGCACAATGAGCAGTTATTC. It translates to CASSSLAGGHNEQLF.

On this clonotype itself: A junction end diverges from the germline sequence, so it may reflect a read error. The rearrangement joins TRBV10-2 to TRBJ1-1; 9 bases are a match to TRBD1. This CDR3 has 15 residues. CDR1 WSHSY and CDR2 SAAADI come from the germline V gene. The DNA for the CDR3 is TGCGCCAGCAGTAAGTCCCGACAGGGGGGAAGAGAAGCTTTCTTT. Translated: CASSKSRQGGREAFF.

The chain carries TRBV6-1 and TRBJ2-3; D is ambiguous. CDR1 MNHNS and CDR2 SASEGT come from the germline V gene. The CDR3 is 14 amino acids. CDR3 nucleotide sequence: TGTGTCAACAGCCGACGAACTTCTGAATATGCGCAGTATTTT. This sequence encodes CVNSRRTSEYAQYF.

A word on this clonotype: The missing conserved phenylalanine or tryptophan at the end of this CDR3 makes a read error likely. The chain couples TRBV29-1 to TRBJ2-2; 11 nucleotides line up with TRBD2. The CDR3 totals 16 residues. Germline assignment: CDR1 SQVTM and CDR2 ANQGSEA. V lost 8 bases, J lost 5 bases, and 13 bases stayed unmatched. In DNA, the CDR3 is TGCAGCATCGAACCTCTAGCGGGAGGACGAACCGGGGAGCTGTTTTCT. This gives the protein CSIEPLAGGRTGELFS.

Of note for this clonotype: The junction departs from germline at one end; a sequencing error may be responsible. The V call is TRBV29-1, the J call TRBJ2-2; D remains ambiguous. Germline loops: CDR1 SQVTM, CDR2 ANQGSEA. The CDR3 totals 12 residues. CDR3 loop: CTVWRNTWELFF. As DNA, the CDR3 is TGCACCGTTTGGCGGAACACCTGGGAGCTGTTTTTT.

This clonotype occurred once. The junction departs from the called germline gene at one end, perhaps through a read error. The rearrangement uses TRBV6-1 and TRBJ1-1, with 9 bases matching TRBD1. The germline gives CDR1 MNHNS, CDR2 SASEGT. This CDR3 spans 14 amino acids. CDR3 loop: CTSPGRDRDTEAFF. The CDR3 DNA follows: TGTACCAGCCCGGGGCGGGACAGGGACACTGAAGCTTTCTTT.

Regarding this clonotype: The junction shows a germline mismatch at one end, possibly a read error. The V and J genes are TRBV7-8 and TRBJ1-1, with TRBD1 matching over 7 bases. CDR3 length equals 16 residues. The germline V gene encodes CDR1 SGHVS and CDR2 FQNEAQ. CDR3 nucleotide sequence: TGTGCCAACAGCTTACGAGGGGGCGTAGGAGAAACTGAAGATTTCTTT. This sequence encodes CANSLRGGVGETEDFF.

The chain uses TRBV5-8 and TRBJ1-2, with D perhaps TRBD1 (5 bases). V was cut by 1 base and J by 4 bases, with 17 bases left in between. This CDR3 is built from 16 residues. The V gene's germline CDR1 is SGHTS and CDR2 YDEGEE. The chain's CDR3 is CASSLNVLPGIYGYTF. The CDR3 DNA is TGTGCCAGCAGCTTGAATGTTCTCCCAGGGATCTATGGCTACACCTTC.

This clonotype was found many times. The V gene is TRBV6-5, the J gene TRBJ1-6, with a possible D match to TRBD1 (5 bases). The CDR3 totals 16 residues. Between the trimmed V and J ends, which lost 1 base and 7 bases, there was a span of 14 bases. The germline V gene encodes CDR1 MNHEY and CDR2 SVGAGI. CDR3 loop: CASSYFRPGGNSPLHF. The CDR3 region has the DNA TGTGCCAGCAGTTACTTCAGACCGGGGGGAAATTCACCCCTCCACTTT.

Remarks on this clonotype: As the CDR3 is not closed by the conserved phenylalanine or tryptophan, this likely results from a read error. The V gene is TRBV6-5, the J gene TRBJ2-1, with 10 bases that match TRBD2. The CDR3 sequence is 14 residues long. V lost 2 bases, J lost 11 bases, and 6 bases stayed unmatched. Germline V gives CDR1 MNHEY, CDR2 SVGAGI. This CDR3 is CASSYEREGHKQFL. In DNA form, the CDR3 reads TGTGCCAGCAGTTACGAGCGGGAGGGCCATAAGCAGTTCCTC.

The table lists this clonotype with a few counts. The rearrangement joins TRBV2 to TRBJ2-1, with 11 bases that match TRBD2. Germline lookup yields CDR1 SNHLY and CDR2 FYNNEI. The CDR3 length is 15 residues. After removal of 6 bases from V and 10 bases from J, the junction contained 11 bases not matched to a gene. As DNA, the CDR3 is TGTGCCAGCAGGCTCACTAGCGGGAGCTCTGGAGAGCAGTTCTTC. This encodes CASRLTSGSSGEQFF.

Of note for this clonotype: Germline and junction disagree at one end, which may indicate a read error. The J gene is TRBJ2-7, the V gene TRBV11-2, with 8 bases lining up with TRBD2. In germline, CDR1 is SGHAT, CDR2 FQNNGV. The CDR3 length is 16 residues. CDR3 in DNA: TGTGCCAACAGCTTATACTCCAGCGGGGGACTTAGCGAGCAGTACTTC. Residues: CANSLYSSGGLSEQYF.

This chain connects TRBV2 to TRBJ2-3; 8 positions agree with TRBD1. Germline V gene data show CDR1 as SNHLY and CDR2 as FYNNEI. Trimming took 7 bases from V and 4 from J; bases not matched to a gene: 7. This CDR3 region has 14 residues. In nucleotides, the CDR3 is TGTGCCAGCACCTTGGACAGGGTTGCAGATACGCAGTATTTT. It translates to CASTLDRVADTQYF.

This clonotype was observed at least ten times. The chain recombines TRBV6-1 with TRBJ2-6, with 11 bases lining up with TRBD1. Per germline, CDR1 MNHNS and CDR2 SASEGT. CDR3 length: 16 amino acids. V lost 7 bases, J lost 2 bases, and 4 bases stayed unmatched. The CDR3 region is CASTRTGGAGANVLTF. In DNA, the CDR3 is TGTGCCAGCACCCGGACAGGGGGCGCTGGGGCCAACGTCCTGACTTTC.

The chain carries TRBV30 and TRBJ1-3; TRBD1 is a possible D gene (5 bases). CDR3 length equals 14 residues. V lost 3 bases to trimming and J lost 11 bases, with 20 bases between them. Per the germline V gene, CDR1 is GTSNPN and CDR2 is SVGIG (reference sequence). The CDR3 loop is CAWSQGATGNAIYF. As DNA, the CDR3 is TGTGCCTGGAGCCAGGGAGCCACTGGGAACGCCATATATTTT. The full variable domain, its missing parts supplied by reference TRBV30 and TRBJ1-3, is SQTIHQWPATLVQPVGSPLSLECTVEGTSNPNLYWYRQAAGRGLQLLFYSVGIGQISSEVPQNLSASRPQDRQFILSSKKLLLSDSGFYLCAWSQGATGNAIYFGEGSWLTVV.

This clonotype appeared many times. The rearrangement links TRBV5-1 to TRBJ1-4, with 8 bases that match TRBD1. The CDR3 runs to 14 residues. V lost 2 bases and J lost 6; bases outside the gene matches: 3. From germline, CDR1 is SGHRS and CDR2 YFSETQ. The CDR3 DNA is TGCGCCAGCAGCTTACAGGGGGTTGATGAAAAACTGTTTTTT. Translation: CASSLQGVDEKLFF.

Comments on this clonotype: An end of the junction does not agree with germline; a read error may underlie this. This chain links TRBV6-5 with TRBJ1-2; D is undetermined. From germline, CDR1 is MNHEY and CDR2 SVGAGI. The CDR3 has 13 amino acids. The DNA of the CDR3 is TGTGCCAGCAGCCTAAGTGGGTCAAAAGGCTACGCCTTC. This encodes CASSLSGSKGYAF.